What follows is one T cell receptor (beta chain) and its context. TCRdb independently ran MiXCR on the RT-PCR reads; one entry per CDR3 protein. The sample shows just under 550,000 distinct CDR3 sequences, roughly a quarter of them seen only once. This sample was taken from a study of response to subunit inactivated influenza vaccine. The ends were cut back, 1 base at V and 9 bases at J, with 12 bases in the middle. Germline values: CDR1 LNHNV, CDR2 YYDKDF (reference sequence). The CDR3 sequence is 13 residues long. The same sample was also used in a study of T cells expressing NK-cell markers. That source notes: Libraries used 5'RACE template switching adding universal primer site and UMIs. HCMV seropositivity marked seven of the eight sequenced donors; one was seronegative. Uncertainty persisted over the HCMV specificity of expanded NKG2C+ T cell clones.

The starting material was CD4+ T cells sorted from PBMCs, obtained about 11 days after vaccination. The source is a man over 45 who received an inactivated influenza vaccine. The chain couples TRBV15 to TRBJ2-5; TRBD1 is a possible D gene (6 bases). The CDR3 coding sequence is TGTGCCACCAGCAGAGGTGGGGGCCCGGCCCAGTACTTC. Its protein product is CATSRGGGPAQYF. Variable domain in full (rest from reference TRBV15 and TRBJ2-5): DAMVIQNPRYQVTQFGKPVTLSCSQTLNHNVMYWYQQKSSQAPKLLFHYYDKDFNNEADTPDNFQSRRPNTSFCFLDIRSPGLGDTAMYLCATSRGGGPAQYFGPGTRLLVL.